These 14 T cell receptor beta chains originate from one sample sequenced in a study of blood T cell repertoires in COVID-19. Clones were sequenced by immunoSEQ multiplex PCR, and TCRdb holds only the in-frame ones, with some missing. The table includes about 100,000 clones, roughly 91% detected once. Specimen: peripheral blood. Every receptor here comes from a human donor in a cohort sampled during active COVID-19.

The chain couples TRBV18 to TRBJ1-1; the D is unclear. The CDR3 runs to 14 residues. Trimming shortened V by 0 bases and J by 2 bases, and 7 bases separated the two germline ends. Per the germline V gene, CDR1 is KGHSH and CDR2 is LQKENI. Written as DNA, the CDR3 is TGTGCCAGCTCACCACCGGGCAGCAACACTGAAGCTTTCTTT. Translating gives CASSPPGSNTEAFF.

The rearrangement links TRBV7-2 to TRBJ2-3; D is ambiguous. CDR3 length equals 12 residues. Deletions cut 3 bases from V and 4 bases from J, with 5 bases between. Germline assignment: CDR1 SGHTA and CDR2 FQGNSA. CDR3 residues: CASSFRADTQYF. The CDR3 nucleotides read TGTGCCAGCAGCTTCCGAGCAGATACGCAGTATTTT.

The V and J genes are TRBV5-5 and TRBJ2-5, with 9 bases fitting TRBD2. With V trimmed by 0 bases and J by 6 bases, 12 bases remained unmatched. The CDR3 contains 17 residues. Germline lookup yields CDR1 SGHKS and CDR2 YYEKEE (reference sequence). The CDR3 is CASSLAGVSGGRKTQYF. DNA for the CDR3: TGTGCCAGCAGCTTGGCCGGTGTGAGCGGGGGGCGGAAGACCCAGTACTTC.

The table lists this clone with a few counts. J is TRBJ2-2 and V is TRBV9, with 11 nucleotides matching TRBD2. This CDR3 spans 17 amino acids. The germline gives CDR1 SGDLS, CDR2 YYNGEE. Germline trimming cut 4 bases from V and 2 bases from J; bases unmatched to any gene: 7. The CDR3 loop is CASSPGLAGGNTGELFF. The CDR3 DNA reads as TGTGCCAGCAGCCCAGGGCTAGCGGGAGGTAACACCGGGGAGCTGTTTTTT.

The chain has TRBV7-2 and TRBJ2-3; 11 nucleotides agree with TRBD2. Germline V gene lookup returns CDR1 SGHTA and CDR2 FQGNSA. With V trimmed by 3 bases and J by 5 bases, 7 bases remained unmatched. The CDR3 contains 16 residues. CDR3 DNA: TGTGCCAGCAGCTTTGGTAGCGGGGGGGCCTTAGATACGCAGTATTTT. It codes for CASSFGSGGALDTQYF.

This clone showed up just once. A read error may produce the germline difference seen at one junction end. Other DNA sequences in the same sample also yield this CDR3. The chain carries TRBV5-1 and TRBJ2-2; D is uncertain. CDR3 length equals 13 residues. Germline V lookup: CDR1 SGHRS, CDR2 YFSETQ. CDR3 DNA sequence: TGCGCTAGCAGCTTGTTCGTAACCGGGGAGCTGTTTTTT. Protein: CASSLFVTGELFF.

The chain has TRBV21-1 and TRBJ2-5; TRBD1 reflects the table's D call only, with no check against the DNA. TRBV21-1 is annotated as a pseudogene. CDR3 length: 19 amino acids. DNA of the CDR3: TGTGCCAGCAGCAAAGGGGTGGGCAGTTTTCTCCTTCTTCAAGAGACCCAGTACTTC. Its protein product is CASSKGVGSFLLLQETQYF.

V is TRBV7-6 and J is TRBJ1-3; the D is unclear. V dropped 4 bases and J dropped 8 bases, with 12 bases sitting between them. The CDR3 totals 13 residues. Germline V gene sequence: CDR1 SGHVS, CDR2 FNYEAQ. CDR3 protein: CASSSLEVDTIYF. For the CDR3, the DNA is TGTGCCAGCAGCTCTTTAGAGGTGGACACCATATATTTT.

Note on this clone: This CDR3 is also generated by other DNA sequences in the sample. V gene TRBV18 combines with J gene TRBJ1-1; D is unclear. The germline gives CDR1 KGHSH, CDR2 LQKENI. The CDR3 totals 14 residues. V dropped 0 bases and J dropped 0 bases, with 5 bases sitting between them. The CDR3, as DNA: TGTGCCAGCTCACCACCGTCGGTGAACACTGAAGCTTTCTTT. Residues: CASSPPSVNTEAFF. The variable domain in full, completed from reference TRBV18 and TRBJ1-1, reads NAGVMQNPRHLVRRRGQEARLRCSPMKGHSHVYWYRQLPEEGLKFMVYLQKENIIDESGMPKERFSAEFPKEGPSILRIQQVVRGDSAAYFCASSPPSVNTEAFFGQGTRLTVV.

The rearrangement uses TRBV29-1 and TRBJ2-1; 10 nucleotides align to TRBD2. The CDR3 contains 10 residues. The ends lost 8 bases at V and 10 bases at J; junction bases unmatched: 2. Germline V CDR1 and CDR2: SQVTM, ANQGSEA. CDR3 protein: CSILAGEQFF. CDR3 DNA sequence: TGCAGCATACTAGCGGGAGAGCAGTTCTTC.

CDR3 amino acids: CASSRGQGARETQYF. CDR3 DNA: TGTGCCAGCAGCCGGGGACAGGGGGCCAGAGAGACCCAGTACTTC. V usage is TRBV5-8 and J usage is TRBJ2-5; 12 bases are a match to TRBD1. V trimming: 4 bases; J trimming: 4 bases; junction bases outside the gene matches: 5. The CDR3 sequence is 15 residues long. Germline V gene sequence: CDR1 SGHTS, CDR2 YDEGEE. The full variable domain, its missing parts supplied by reference TRBV5-8 and TRBJ2-5, is EAGVTQSPTHLIKTRGQQATLRCSPISGHTSVYWYQQALGLGLQFLLWYDEGEERNRGNFPPRFSGRQFPNYSSELNVNALELEDSALYLCASSRGQGARETQYFGPGTRLLVL.

V usage is TRBV18 and J usage is TRBJ1-2; D is ambiguous. Germline CDR1 reads KGHSH; CDR2 reads LQKENI. The CDR3 consists of 12 residues. Trimming pared 3 bases from V and 5 bases from J, leaving 7 bases between. The CDR3 DNA follows: TGTGCCAGCTCACCCCAAGAGTATGGCTACACCTTC. Translation: CASSPQEYGYTF. Based on the CDR3 plus reference TRBV18 and TRBJ1-2, the full variable domain is NAGVMQNPRHLVRRRGQEARLRCSPMKGHSHVYWYRQLPEEGLKFMVYLQKENIIDESGMPKERFSAEFPKEGPSILRIQQVVRGDSAAYFCASSPQEYGYTFGSGTRLTVV.

The genes are TRBV5-4 and TRBJ2-1, with D possibly TRBD1 on 6 matching bases. The germline V gene encodes CDR1 SGHNT and CDR2 YYREEE (reference sequence). This CDR3 has 12 amino acids. With 4 bases removed from V and 8 bases from J, the gap between germline ends came to 10 bases. Here the CDR3 reads CASSVEGDEQFF. CDR3 coding DNA: TGTGCCAGCAGCGTAGAGGGGGATGAGCAGTTCTTC.

V and J are TRBV15 and TRBJ2-2, with 8 positions matching TRBD2. J lost 5 bases, V lost 3 bases, and 8 bases had no gene match. CDR3 size: 16 residues. Germline CDR1 LNHNV, CDR2 YYDKDF (reference sequence). The chain's CDR3 is CATSSRRGGGTGELFF. The CDR3 DNA reads as TGTGCCACCAGCAGCCGTCGGGGGGGCGGGACCGGGGAGCTGTTTTTT.